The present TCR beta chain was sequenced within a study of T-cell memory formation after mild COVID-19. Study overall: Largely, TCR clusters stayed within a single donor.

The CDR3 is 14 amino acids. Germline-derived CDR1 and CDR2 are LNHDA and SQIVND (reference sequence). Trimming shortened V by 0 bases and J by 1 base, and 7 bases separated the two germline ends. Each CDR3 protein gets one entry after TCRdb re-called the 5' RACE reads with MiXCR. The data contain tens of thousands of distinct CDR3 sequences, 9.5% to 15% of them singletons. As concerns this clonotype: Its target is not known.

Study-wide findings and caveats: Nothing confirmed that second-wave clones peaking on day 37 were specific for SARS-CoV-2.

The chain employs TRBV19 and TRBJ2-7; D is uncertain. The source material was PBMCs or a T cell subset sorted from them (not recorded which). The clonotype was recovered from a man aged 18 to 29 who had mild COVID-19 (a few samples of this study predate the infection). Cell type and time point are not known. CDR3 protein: CASSIDSGSYEQYF. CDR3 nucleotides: TGTGCCAGTAGTATAGATTCGGGTTCCTACGAGCAGTACTTC.